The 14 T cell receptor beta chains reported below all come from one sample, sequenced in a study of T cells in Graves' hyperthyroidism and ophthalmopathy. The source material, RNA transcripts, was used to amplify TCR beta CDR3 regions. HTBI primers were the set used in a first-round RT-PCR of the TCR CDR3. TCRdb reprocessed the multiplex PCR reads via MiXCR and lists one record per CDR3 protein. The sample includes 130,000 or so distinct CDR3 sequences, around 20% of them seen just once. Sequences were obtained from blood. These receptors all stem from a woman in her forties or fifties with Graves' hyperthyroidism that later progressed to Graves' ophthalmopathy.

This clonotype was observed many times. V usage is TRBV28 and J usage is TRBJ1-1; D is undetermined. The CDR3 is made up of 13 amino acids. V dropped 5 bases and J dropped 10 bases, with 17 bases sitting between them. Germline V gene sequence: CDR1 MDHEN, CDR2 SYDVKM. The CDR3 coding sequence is TGTGCCAGCAGTCCCTCACGAGAGGGCAGAGCTTTCTTT. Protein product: CASSPSREGRAFF.

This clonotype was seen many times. The CDR3 protein is CASSQGSADTQYF. CDR3 DNA sequence: TGTGCCAGCAGCCAAGGGTCGGCAGATACGCAGTATTTT. This chain joins TRBV3-1 and TRBJ2-3; the D is unclear. Trimming removed 1 base at V and 4 bases at J, with 6 bases between. The CDR3 runs 13 residues. Germline CDR1 is LGHDT and CDR2 is YNNKEL (reference sequence).

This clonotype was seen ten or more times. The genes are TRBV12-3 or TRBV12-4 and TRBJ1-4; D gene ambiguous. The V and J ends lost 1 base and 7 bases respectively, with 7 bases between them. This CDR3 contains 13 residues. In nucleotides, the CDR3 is TGTGCCAGCAGTTTAGAACTTGGTGAAAAACTGTTTTTT. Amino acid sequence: CASSLELGEKLFF.

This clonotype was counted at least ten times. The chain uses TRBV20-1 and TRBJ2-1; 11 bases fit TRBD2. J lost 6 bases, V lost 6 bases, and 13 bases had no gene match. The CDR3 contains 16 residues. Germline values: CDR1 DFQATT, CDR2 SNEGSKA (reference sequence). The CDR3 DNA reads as TGCAGTGCCAGGGTTGCGACTAGCGGGATCTCCAATGAGCAGTTCTTC. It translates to CSARVATSGISNEQFF.

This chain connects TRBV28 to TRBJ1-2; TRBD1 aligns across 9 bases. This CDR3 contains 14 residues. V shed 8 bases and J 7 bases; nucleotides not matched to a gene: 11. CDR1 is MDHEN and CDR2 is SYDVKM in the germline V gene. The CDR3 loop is CASGDRARVCGYTF. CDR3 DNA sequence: TGTGCCAGCGGGGACAGGGCTAGAGTCTGTGGCTACACCTTC.

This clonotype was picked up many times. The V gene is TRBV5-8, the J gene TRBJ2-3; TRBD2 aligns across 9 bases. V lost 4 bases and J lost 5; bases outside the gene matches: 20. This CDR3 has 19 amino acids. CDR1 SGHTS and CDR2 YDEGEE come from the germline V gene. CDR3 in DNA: TGTGCCAGCAGCGGGGCCGGGACACTGACTAGCGGTCTGAAAGATACGCAGTATTTT. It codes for CASSGAGTLTSGLKDTQYF.

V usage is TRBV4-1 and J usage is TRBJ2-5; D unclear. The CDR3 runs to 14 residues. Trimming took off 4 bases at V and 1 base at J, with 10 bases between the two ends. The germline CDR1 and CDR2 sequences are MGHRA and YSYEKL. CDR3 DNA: TGCGCCAGCAGCCTCGGGCCCTTCCAAGAGACCCAGTACTTC. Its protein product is CASSLGPFQETQYF.

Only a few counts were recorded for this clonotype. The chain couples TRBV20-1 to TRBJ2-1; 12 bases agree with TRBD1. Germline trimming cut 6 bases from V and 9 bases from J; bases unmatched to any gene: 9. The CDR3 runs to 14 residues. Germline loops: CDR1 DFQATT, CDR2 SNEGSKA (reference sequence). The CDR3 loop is CSANRDRGLGEQFF. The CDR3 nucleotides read TGCAGTGCCAACCGGGACAGGGGGCTCGGTGAGCAGTTCTTC.

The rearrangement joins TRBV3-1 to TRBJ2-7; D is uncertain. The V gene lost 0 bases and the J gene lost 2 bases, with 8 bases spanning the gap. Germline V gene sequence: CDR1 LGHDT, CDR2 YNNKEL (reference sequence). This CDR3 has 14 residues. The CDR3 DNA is TGTGCCAGCAGCCAAGAGGTTCGGCCCTACGAGCAGTACTTC. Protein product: CASSQEVRPYEQYF.

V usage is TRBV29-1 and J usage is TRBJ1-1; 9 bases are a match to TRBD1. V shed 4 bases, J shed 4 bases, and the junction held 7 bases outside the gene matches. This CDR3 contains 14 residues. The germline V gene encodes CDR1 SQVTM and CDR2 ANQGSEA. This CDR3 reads CSVGTGDWGTEAFF. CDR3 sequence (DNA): TGCAGCGTTGGGACAGGGGATTGGGGCACTGAAGCTTTCTTT.

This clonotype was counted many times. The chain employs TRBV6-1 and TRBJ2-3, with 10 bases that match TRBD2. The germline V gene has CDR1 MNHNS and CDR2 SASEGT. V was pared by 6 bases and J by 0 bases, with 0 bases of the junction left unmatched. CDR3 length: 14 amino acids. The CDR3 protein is CASRLAGSTDTQYF. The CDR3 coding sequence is TGTGCCAGCAGACTAGCGGGAAGCACAGATACGCAGTATTTT.

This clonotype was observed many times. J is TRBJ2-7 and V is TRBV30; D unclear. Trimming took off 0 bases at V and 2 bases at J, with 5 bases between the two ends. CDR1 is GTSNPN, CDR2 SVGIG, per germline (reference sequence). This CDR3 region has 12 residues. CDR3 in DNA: TGTGCCTGGAGTGTACATACCTACGAGCAGTACTTC. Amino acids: CAWSVHTYEQYF.

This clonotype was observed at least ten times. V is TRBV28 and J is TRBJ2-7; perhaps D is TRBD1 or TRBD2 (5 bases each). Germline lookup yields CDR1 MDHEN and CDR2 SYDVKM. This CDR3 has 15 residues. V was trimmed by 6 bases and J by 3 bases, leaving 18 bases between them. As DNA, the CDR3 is TGTGCCAGCAGCGTCCTGGGGACCGCGGGCTACGAGCAGTACTTC. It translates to CASSVLGTAGYEQYF.

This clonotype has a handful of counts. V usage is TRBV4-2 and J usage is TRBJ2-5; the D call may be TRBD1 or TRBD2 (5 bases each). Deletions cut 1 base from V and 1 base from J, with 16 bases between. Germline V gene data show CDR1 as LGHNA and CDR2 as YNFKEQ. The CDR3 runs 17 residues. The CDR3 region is CASSQGRGGTIQETQYF. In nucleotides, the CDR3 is TGTGCCAGCAGCCAAGGTCGGGGTGGGACCATCCAAGAGACCCAGTACTTC.